This T cell receptor beta chain is from a study of blood T cell repertoires in COVID-19. Study-wide context: The origin of the acute and convalescent COVID-19 samples was the United States, Italy and Spain.

In the original processing: For nucleated cells, counts were estimated from reference gene primer amplification. Profiling relied on immunoSEQ multiplex PCR, and the TCRdb table lists in-frame clones only, not all of them. V, J and clone size derive from that table, while D and trimming were established from the DNA sequence. The data hold a few hundred thousand clones, with 88% observed a single time. Germline CDR1 is SQVTM and CDR2 is ANQGSEA. V dropped 3 bases and J dropped 1; count of bases not matched to a gene: 4. This CDR3 has 14 residues. Sequencing was carried out using peripheral blood. This sequence joins TRBV29-1 and TRBJ1-1; 8 bases align to TRBD1. The TCR sequence derives from a man in his sixties or seventies with acute or convalescent COVID-19. CDR3 residues: CSVDRGLGNTEAFF. The CDR3 DNA reads as TGCAGCGTTGACAGGGGGCTAGGGAACACTGAAGCTTTCTTT.